This TCR beta chain was sequenced during a study of blood T cell repertoires in COVID-19. Original processing methods: Researchers report that nucleated cell counts were estimated from reference gene primer amplification. Clones were sequenced by immunoSEQ multiplex PCR, and TCRdb holds only the in-frame ones, with some missing. The V and J calls and clone size are taken from that table; D and trimming were inferred from the DNA. The sample has under 200,000 clones, 70% to 90% seen once. The CDR3 loop spans 15 amino acids. CDR1 is SNHLY, CDR2 FYNNEI, per germline. J gave up 8 bases and V 2 bases, and 11 bases lay outside the gene matches.

The receptor's source is a middle-aged man with acute or convalescent COVID-19. The specimen was peripheral blood. The J gene is TRBJ1-2, the V gene TRBV2, with 7 nucleotides matching TRBD1. The CDR3 region is CASSESLRGRGGYTF. CDR3 coding DNA: TGTGCCAGCAGTGAAAGTTTGAGGGGGCGAGGGGGCTACACCTTC.